Shown below are 9 T cell receptor beta chains from a single sample sequenced in a study of cytomegalovirus exposure and HLA in healthy donors. The PCR contained 60 Vbeta and 13 Jbeta primers. Produced via immunoSEQ multiplex PCR; TCRdb's table is partial and in-frame only. The data show some 170,000 clones, 75% to 85% seen once. Sequenced input: PBMCs. The receptors were sampled from a man aged 45-65 years in good health and CMV-seropositive.

CDR3 residues: CASSQTPDRSNQPQHF. CDR3 bases: TGCGCCAGCAGCCAAACCCCAGACAGAAGCAATCAGCCCCAGCATTTT. The chain recombines TRBV4-1 with TRBJ1-5; tentatively, D is TRBD1 (5 bases). V was pared by 2 bases and J by 1 base, with 12 bases between. There are 16 residues in the CDR3. CDR1 is MGHRA, CDR2 YSYEKL, per germline.

The sample holds one count of this clone. The V gene is TRBV15, the J gene TRBJ1-1, with 8 bases lining up with TRBD1. The CDR3 totals 16 residues. CDR1 and CDR2 from the germline V gene are LNHNV and YYDKDF (reference sequence). Trimming cost V 3 bases and J 2 bases; bases outside gene matches: 8. CDR3 protein: CATSRDSGGLNTEAFF. CDR3 sequence (DNA): TGTGCCACCAGCAGGGACTCAGGGGGCCTTAACACTGAAGCTTTCTTT.

V usage is TRBV5-4 and J usage is TRBJ1-6; 9 bases align to TRBD1. The CDR3 runs 14 residues. In germline, CDR1 is SGHNT, CDR2 YYREEE (reference sequence). Trimming at V came to 5 bases and at J to 7 bases, leaving 4 bases not matched to a gene. The CDR3: CASSWDRENSPLHF. DNA of the CDR3: TGTGCCAGCAGTTGGGACAGGGAGAATTCACCCCTCCACTTT. The full variable domain, completed using reference TRBV5-4 and TRBJ1-6, is ETGVTQSPTHLIKTRGQQVTLRCSSQSGHNTVSWYQQALGQGPQFIFQYYREEENGRGNFPPRFSGLQFPNYSSELNVNALELDDSALYLCASSWDRENSPLHFGNGTRLTVT.

The rearrangement links TRBV7-3 to TRBJ2-1; D is undetermined. The CDR3 runs 14 residues. Per germline, CDR1 SGHTA and CDR2 FQGTGA. V lost 1 base and J 7 bases, leaving 11 bases between the germline ends. CDR3 residues: CASSLRSGQNEQFF. CDR3 bases: TGTGCCAGCAGCTTAAGGAGTGGTCAGAATGAGCAGTTCTTC.

This clone was recorded once. This specimen includes other DNA sequences encoding the same CDR3. This chain uses TRBV5-4 with TRBJ1-2, with TRBD1 matching 9 bases. Germline CDR1 is SGHNT and CDR2 is YYREEE (reference sequence). The CDR3 extends over 14 amino acids. Germline trimming cut 0 bases from V and 8 bases from J; bases unmatched to any gene: 5. The CDR3 nucleotides are TGTGCCAGCAGCTTGGTTGGGACAGGGTACGGCTACACCTTC. Protein product: CASSLVGTGYGYTF.

J is TRBJ2-7 and V is TRBV19, with 8 bases identical to TRBD2. Germline V gene data show CDR1 as LNHDA and CDR2 as SQIVND (reference sequence). Germline trimming cut 5 bases from V and 3 bases from J; bases unmatched to any gene: 15. The CDR3 runs to 17 residues. CDR3 sequence reads: CASSGPKPTSEVYEQYF. DNA for the CDR3: TGTGCCAGTAGTGGCCCCAAACCGACTAGCGAAGTCTACGAGCAGTACTTC. The complete variable domain, with remaining parts taken from reference TRBV19 and TRBJ2-7, reads DGGITQSPKYLFRKEGQNVTLSCEQNLNHDAMYWYRQDPGQGLRLIYYSQIVNDFQKGDIAEGYSVSREKKESFPLTVTSAQKNPTAFYLCASSGPKPTSEVYEQYFGPGTRLTVT.

This clone was seen only once. The chain uses TRBV2 and TRBJ1-1, with TRBD1 matching 8 bases. The V segment lost 6 bases and the J segment 3 bases; nucleotides outside the gene matches: 6. Germline V CDR1 and CDR2: SNHLY, FYNNEI. The CDR3 contains 14 residues. This CDR3 reads CASRLTGADTEAFF. CDR3 DNA sequence: TGTGCCAGCAGACTGACAGGGGCAGACACTGAAGCTTTCTTT.

The V and J genes are TRBV6-5 and TRBJ2-7, with TRBD2 as a possible D gene (6 bases). The V gene lost 4 bases and the J gene lost 1 base, with 14 bases spanning the gap. This CDR3 has 15 residues. CDR1 and CDR2 (germline): MNHEY, SVGAGI. The CDR3 DNA reads as TGTGCCAGCAGTTCCATCGGGGGAGCTTCCTACGAGCAGTACTTC. Translating it yields CASSSIGGASYEQYF.

The chain carries TRBV27 and TRBJ2-6; possible D gene TRBD1, 5 bases. Trimming removed 6 bases at V and 0 bases at J, with 9 bases between. CDR3 length: 15 residues. In germline, CDR1 is MNHEY, CDR2 SMNVEV (reference sequence). CDR3 loop: CASSQRGSGANVLTF. CDR3 bases: TGTGCCAGCAGCCAAAGGGGCTCTGGGGCCAACGTCCTGACTTTC.